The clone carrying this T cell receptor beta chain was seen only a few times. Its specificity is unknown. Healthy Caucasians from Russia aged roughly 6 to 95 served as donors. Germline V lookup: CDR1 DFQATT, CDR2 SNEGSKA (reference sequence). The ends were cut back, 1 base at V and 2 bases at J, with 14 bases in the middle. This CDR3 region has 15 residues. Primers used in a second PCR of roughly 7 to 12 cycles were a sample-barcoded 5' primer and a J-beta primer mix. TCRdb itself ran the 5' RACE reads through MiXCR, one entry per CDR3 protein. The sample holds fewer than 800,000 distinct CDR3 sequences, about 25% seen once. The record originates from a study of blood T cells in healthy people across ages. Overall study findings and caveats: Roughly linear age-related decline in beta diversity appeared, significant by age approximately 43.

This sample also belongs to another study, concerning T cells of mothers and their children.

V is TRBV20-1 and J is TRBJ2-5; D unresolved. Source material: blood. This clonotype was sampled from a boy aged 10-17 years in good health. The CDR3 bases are TGCAGTGCTAGAGCCTATCCGACTGCACAAGAGACCCAGTACTTC. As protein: CSARAYPTAQETQYF.